Presented here are 25 T cell receptor beta chains from one specimen sequenced in a study of T-cell memory formation after mild COVID-19. Using its own MiXCR run on the 5' RACE reads, TCRdb lists one record per CDR3 protein. Of just over 350,000 distinct CDR3 sequences listed, around 14% are singletons. Material for sequencing was PBMCs or a T cell subset sorted from them (not recorded which). These receptors all stem from a man younger than 30 who had mild COVID-19 (a few samples of this study predate the infection). Cell type and time point are not known.

Ten or more counts support this clonotype. The chain combines TRBV7-9 with TRBJ2-5; 10 bases are a match to TRBD1. The CDR3 is made up of 16 amino acids. Germline CDR1 reads SEHNR; CDR2 reads FQNEAQ (reference sequence). Trimming took 4 bases from V and 4 from J; bases not matched to a gene: 9. In DNA, the CDR3 is TGTGCCAGCAGCTCGTTCGGGACAGGGGCGAGAGAGACCCAGTACTTC. Protein product: CASSSFGTGARETQYF.

This clonotype has only a few counts. The V call is TRBV7-3, the J call TRBJ1-3; D is perhaps TRBD1 (5 bases). V lost 2 bases and J 4 bases, leaving 15 bases between the germline ends. The CDR3 loop spans 16 amino acids. Germline CDR1 SGHTA, CDR2 FQGTGA. DNA of the CDR3: TGTGCCAGCAGCTTAGACGGGGGTTCATCGGGAAACACCATATATTTT. This translates into CASSLDGGSSGNTIYF. Combining the CDR3 with reference TRBV7-3 and TRBJ1-3 gives the whole variable domain GAGVSQTPSNKVTEKGKYVELRCDPISGHTALYWYRQSLGQGPEFLIYFQGTGAADDSGLPNDRFFAVRPEGSVSTLKIQRTERGDSAVYLCASSLDGGSSGNTIYFGEGSWLTVV.

CDR3 residues: CASSLEGGPLSTDTQYF. Here the CDR3 DNA reads TGTGCCAGCAGCTTGGAGGGGGGCCCTCTTAGCACAGATACGCAGTATTTT. The V gene is TRBV5-6, the J gene TRBJ2-3; D tentatively fits TRBD1 or TRBD2 (6 bases each). The CDR3 extends over 17 amino acids. Germline-derived CDR1 and CDR2 are SGHDT and YYEEEE. The V gene lost 0 bases and the J gene lost 0 bases, with 14 bases spanning the gap.

This clonotype was counted at least ten times. The gene calls are TRBV20-1 and TRBJ2-7; D is perhaps TRBD1 or TRBD2 (5 bases each). Germline CDR1 DFQATT, CDR2 SNEGSKA (reference sequence). The V end lost 4 bases, the J end lost 2 bases, and 12 bases lay between the germline ends. There are 13 residues in the CDR3. CDR3 in amino acids: CSATPQGAYEQYF. In nucleotides, the CDR3 is TGCAGTGCTACACCCCAGGGAGCCTACGAGCAGTACTTC.

The chain's CDR3 is CASSLGTLFIEDTQYF. CDR3 bases: TGTGCCAGCAGCCTTGGGACTTTATTCATAGAGGATACGCAGTATTTT. The chain couples TRBV7-9 to TRBJ2-3, with D maybe TRBD2 (6 bases). The CDR3 totals 16 residues. The V gene's germline CDR1 is SEHNR and CDR2 FQNEAQ (reference sequence). Between the trimmed V and J ends, which lost 5 bases and 6 bases, there was a span of 21 bases.

This clonotype was recorded a few times. The chain uses TRBV7-2 and TRBJ1-2; D not resolved. Trimming left V 0 bases short and J 1 base short, with 9 bases between. CDR1 and CDR2 from the germline V gene are SGHTA and FQGNSA. The CDR3 runs 15 residues. CDR3 sequence reads: CASSLAAALNYGYTF. As DNA, the CDR3 is TGTGCCAGCAGCTTAGCTGCAGCGCTTAACTATGGCTACACCTTC.

In its sample, this clonotype was seen many times. CDR3 sequence: CASSLFGRDTGELFF. In DNA form, the CDR3 reads TGCGCCAGCAGCTTGTTTGGTAGAGACACCGGGGAGCTGTTTTTT. V and J are TRBV5-1 and TRBJ2-2; D unresolved. From germline, CDR1 is SGHRS and CDR2 YFSETQ. Deletions cut 1 base from V and 3 bases from J, with 10 bases between. The length of the CDR3 is 15 residues.

As for this clonotype: The germline gene is not matched at one end of the junction; a read error may be the cause. The chain uses TRBV7-7 and TRBJ2-2, with a possible D match to TRBD1 (7 bases). Germline V gene data show CDR1 as SSHAT and CDR2 as FNYEAQ (reference sequence). CDR3 length: 17 amino acids. The CDR3 spells CASSRRSDREVTGELFF. The DNA for the CDR3 is TGTGCTAGCAGCCGGCGCTCAGACAGGGAGGTCACCGGGGAGCTGTTTTTT.

This clonotype was observed many times. The chain employs TRBV27 and TRBJ1-2, with 7 bases that match TRBD1. CDR1 is MNHEY, CDR2 SMNVEV, per germline (reference sequence). The CDR3 spans 12 residues. With 3 bases clipped from V and 8 bases from J, the junction kept 3 bases outside the gene matches. CDR3 loop: CASSFRGGGYTF. CDR3 nucleotide sequence: TGTGCCAGCAGTTTCAGGGGGGGAGGCTACACCTTC.

This clonotype has just a few counts. The CDR3: CASSYASGRGGELFF. CDR3 DNA: TGTGCCAGCAGCTACGCCTCGGGCAGGGGCGGGGAGCTGTTTTTT. This chain joins TRBV6-5 and TRBJ2-2; a weak D match, TRBD1 (6 bases). V lost 6 bases, J lost 7 bases, and 18 bases lay in between. The CDR3 is made up of 15 amino acids. Germline CDR1 is MNHEY and CDR2 is SVGAGI.

V is TRBV7-9 and J is TRBJ1-1, with unresolved D. Trimming cost V 3 bases and J 8 bases, with 7 bases left between them. Germline values: CDR1 SEHNR, CDR2 FQNEAQ (reference sequence). The CDR3 has 11 residues. For the CDR3, the DNA is TGTGCCAGCAGCTTCCCTGACGAAGCTTTCTTT. As protein: CASSFPDEAFF.

V usage is TRBV21-1 and J usage is TRBJ2-7; the table names TRBD1, a call not compared with the DNA. TRBV21-1 is a known pseudogene. This CDR3 is 15 amino acids long. In nucleotides, the CDR3 is TGTGCCAGCAGCAAAGGGACAGGGGACGACTACGAGCAGTACGTC. Translating it yields CASSKGTGDDYEQYV.

As concerns this clonotype: The junction departs from germline at one end; a sequencing error may be responsible. The chain recombines TRBV7-9 with TRBJ2-1; 12 bases fit TRBD2. Germline values: CDR1 SEHNR, CDR2 FQNEAQ (reference sequence). The CDR3 consists of 18 residues. CDR3 in amino acids: CASNLPLAGGPAYNEQFF. The CDR3 nucleotides are TGTGCCAGCAACTTACCTCTAGCGGGGGGGCCCGCCTACAATGAGCAGTTCTTC.

This clonotype occurred a few times. CDR3 sequence (DNA): TGTGCCAGCAGCCGCTCGGGTGTCAGCACAGATACGCAGTATTTT. Translation: CASSRSGVSTDTQYF. This chain links TRBV7-6 with TRBJ2-3; no definite D call. Germline assignment: CDR1 SGHVS and CDR2 FNYEAQ. V gave up 5 bases and J gave up 0 bases, with 12 bases separating them. The CDR3 is 15 amino acids.

This clonotype was observed a handful of times. This chain links TRBV24-1 with TRBJ2-5, with 7 nucleotides matching TRBD1. Germline V gives CDR1 KGHDR, CDR2 SFDVKD. This CDR3 comprises 16 residues. V lost 7 bases, J lost 1 base, and 11 bases stayed unmatched. The CDR3 DNA follows: TGTGCCACCAGGCCCGGGACAGATCATCCCCAAGAGACCCAGTACTTC. Its translation: CATRPGTDHPQETQYF.

J is TRBJ1-2 and V is TRBV5-1, with 9 bases that match TRBD1. Germline assignment: CDR1 SGHRS and CDR2 YFSETQ. The V gene end was trimmed by 0 bases and the J gene end by 6 bases; junction bases not matched to a gene: 6. The CDR3 extends over 15 amino acids. CDR3 bases: TGCGCCAGCAGCTTGGGCGGGACAGGGAGGAATGGCTACACCTTC. This translates into CASSLGGTGRNGYTF.

For the CDR3, the DNA is TGTGCCAGCAGCCAAGATACCGTTTACGAGCAGTACTTC. Translating it yields CASSQDTVYEQYF. J is TRBJ2-7 and V is TRBV14; D remains unclear. Germline-derived CDR1 and CDR2 are SGHDN and FVKESK. Trimming removed 0 bases at V and 4 bases at J, with 7 bases between. This CDR3 contains 13 residues.

The chain employs TRBV9 and TRBJ2-3, with D perhaps matching TRBD2 (6 bases). This CDR3 comprises 15 residues. V gave up 0 bases and J gave up 1 base, with 9 bases separating them. The germline V gene has CDR1 SGDLS and CDR2 YYNGEE. The DNA for the CDR3 is TGTGCCAGCAGCGTAGATCCGGGGGGCACAGATACGCAGTATTTT. It yields the protein CASSVDPGGTDTQYF.

The chain's CDR3 is CASSRPRDLQYF. The CDR3 region has the DNA TGTGCCAGCAGCAGGCCCCGGGACCTGCAGTATTTT. The chain joins TRBV11-2 to TRBJ2-3; tentatively, D is TRBD1 or TRBD2 (5 bases each). Germline CDR1 is SGHAT and CDR2 is FQNNGV. The CDR3 spans 12 residues. V was trimmed by 5 bases and J by 11 bases, leaving 14 bases between them.

The V call is TRBV12-3 or TRBV12-4, the J call TRBJ1-1; D ambiguous. The germline V and J ends were trimmed by 5 bases and 5 bases, with 15 bases remaining between them. The CDR3 covers 14 residues. The CDR3 nucleotides are TGTGCCAGCAGTGACCCGGGCGGGCGGACTGAAGCTTTCTTT. Translated: CASSDPGGRTEAFF.

The chain employs TRBV12-3 or TRBV12-4 and TRBJ1-2; D may be TRBD1 (5 bases). Trimming stripped 4 bases from V and 4 bases from J, with 7 bases between. The CDR3 contains 12 residues. The CDR3 DNA reads as TGTGCCAGCAGTTGGGGGGGCTATGGCTACACCTTC. This sequence encodes CASSWGGYGYTF.

This clonotype came up a few times. J is TRBJ2-1 and V is TRBV7-2; 9 nucleotides align to TRBD2. CDR1 and CDR2 from the germline V gene are SGHTA and FQGNSA. CDR3 length equals 16 residues. The V and J ends lost 1 base and 5 bases, in that order; junction bases with no gene match: 6. In DNA, the CDR3 is TGTGCCAGCAGCTTAGAAGGGACTAGCCCGCACAATGAGCAGTTCTTC. It translates to CASSLEGTSPHNEQFF.

The sample holds a few counts of this clonotype. The gene calls are TRBV18 and TRBJ1-2; tentatively, D is TRBD1 (5 bases). From germline, CDR1 is KGHSH and CDR2 LQKENI. The CDR3 runs 13 residues. The V and J ends lost 3 bases and 4 bases respectively, with 9 bases between them. The CDR3 region has the DNA TGTGCCAGCTCACCCCAGGGTACCTATGGCTACACCTTC. This sequence encodes CASSPQGTYGYTF. Full variable domain (missing parts from reference TRBV18 and TRBJ1-2): NAGVMQNPRHLVRRRGQEARLRCSPMKGHSHVYWYRQLPEEGLKFMVYLQKENIIDESGMPKERFSAEFPKEGPSILRIQQVVRGDSAAYFCASSPQGTYGYTFGSGTRLTVV.

The chain is built from TRBV2 and TRBJ2-7, with no clear D. This CDR3 region has 11 residues. V was pared by 7 bases and J by 2 bases, with 6 bases between. CDR1 is SNHLY, CDR2 FYNNEI, per germline. Here the CDR3 reads CASTPAYEQYF. In DNA form, the CDR3 reads TGTGCCAGCACCCCGGCCTACGAGCAGTACTTC.

This clonotype showed up many times. The rearrangement links TRBV5-1 to TRBJ1-1; D possibly corresponds to TRBD1 (6 bases). The germline V gene has CDR1 SGHRS and CDR2 YFSETQ. The CDR3 is 14 residues long. With 1 base removed from V and 5 bases from J, the gap between germline ends came to 12 bases. Written as DNA, the CDR3 is TGCGCCAGCAGCTTGAACACAGGGAGTACTGAAGCTTTCTTT. Its protein is CASSLNTGSTEAFF. Filled out from reference TRBV5-1 and TRBJ1-1, the complete variable domain reads KAGVTQTPRYLIKTRGQQVTLSCSPISGHRSVSWYQQTPGQGLQFLFEYFSETQRNKGNFPGRFSGRQFSNSRSEMNVSTLELGDSALYLCASSLNTGSTEAFFGQGTRLTVV.